This TCR beta chain derives from a study of T cell repertoires in cytomegalovirus infection. Study-wide results and caveats: Based on cumulative public TCR beta family frequency, carriers of CMV plus the relevant HLA were identified. What dominated the ex vivo response were HLA-C-restricted CMV-specific TCR beta clonotypes.

Per the germline V gene, CDR1 is SGHTA and CDR2 is FQGNSA. This CDR3 has 11 residues. V was clipped by 3 bases and J by 14 bases; unmatched bases: 6. MiXCR, run by TCRdb on the reads, gives a single entry per CDR3 protein. The data hold over 150,000 distinct CDR3 sequences, with about a sixth observed a single time. This clonotype has at least ten counts. Its antigen is currently unknown. The origin of this receptor is a human donor in good health (CMV status not recorded). Some clones in this sample may be carry-over from other donors' samples. The rearrangement links TRBV7-2 to TRBJ1-2; 7 positions match TRBD1. Sequences were obtained from CD8+ T cells from PBMCs. CDR3 loop: CASSLTGRLTF. The CDR3 DNA sequence: TGTGCCAGCAGCTTGACAGGGAGGCTGACCTTC.